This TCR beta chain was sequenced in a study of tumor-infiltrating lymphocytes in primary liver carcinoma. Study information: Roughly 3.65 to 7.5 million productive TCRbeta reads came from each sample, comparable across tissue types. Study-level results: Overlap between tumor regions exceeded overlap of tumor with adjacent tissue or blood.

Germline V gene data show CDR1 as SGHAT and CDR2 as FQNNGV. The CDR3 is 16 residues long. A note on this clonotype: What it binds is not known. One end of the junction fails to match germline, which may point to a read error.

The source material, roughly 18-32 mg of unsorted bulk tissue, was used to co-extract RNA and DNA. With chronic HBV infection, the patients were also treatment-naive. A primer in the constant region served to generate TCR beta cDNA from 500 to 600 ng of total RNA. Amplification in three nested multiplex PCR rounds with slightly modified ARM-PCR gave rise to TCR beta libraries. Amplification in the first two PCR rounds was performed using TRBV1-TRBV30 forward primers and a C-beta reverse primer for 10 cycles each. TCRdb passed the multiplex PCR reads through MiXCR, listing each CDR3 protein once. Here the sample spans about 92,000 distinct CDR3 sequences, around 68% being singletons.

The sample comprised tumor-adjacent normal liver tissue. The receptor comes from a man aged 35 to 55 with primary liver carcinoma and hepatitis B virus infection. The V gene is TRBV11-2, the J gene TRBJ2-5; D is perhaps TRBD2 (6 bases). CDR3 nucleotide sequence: TGCGCCAGCGGATCCCGGGACTTGGCCCACCAAGAGAGCCAGTACTTC. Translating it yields CASGSRDLAHQESQYF.